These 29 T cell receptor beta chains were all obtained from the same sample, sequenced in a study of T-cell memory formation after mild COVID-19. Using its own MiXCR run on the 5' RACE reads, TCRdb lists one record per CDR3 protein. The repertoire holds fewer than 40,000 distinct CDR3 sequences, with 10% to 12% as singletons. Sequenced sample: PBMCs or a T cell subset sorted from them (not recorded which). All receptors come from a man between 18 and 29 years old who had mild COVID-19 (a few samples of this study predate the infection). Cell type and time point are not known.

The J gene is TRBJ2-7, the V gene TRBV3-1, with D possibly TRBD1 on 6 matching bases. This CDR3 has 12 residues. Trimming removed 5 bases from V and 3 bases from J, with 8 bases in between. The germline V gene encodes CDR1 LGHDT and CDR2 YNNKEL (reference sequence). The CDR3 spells CASSIGGYEQYF. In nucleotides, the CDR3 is TGTGCCAGCAGCATAGGGGGCTACGAGCAGTACTTC.

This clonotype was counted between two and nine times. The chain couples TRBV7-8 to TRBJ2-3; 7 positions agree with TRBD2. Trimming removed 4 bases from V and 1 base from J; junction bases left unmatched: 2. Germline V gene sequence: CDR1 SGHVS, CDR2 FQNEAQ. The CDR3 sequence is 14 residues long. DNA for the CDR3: TGTGCCAGCAGCTCAGCGGGACGCACAGATACGCAGTATTTT. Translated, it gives CASSSAGRTDTQYF.

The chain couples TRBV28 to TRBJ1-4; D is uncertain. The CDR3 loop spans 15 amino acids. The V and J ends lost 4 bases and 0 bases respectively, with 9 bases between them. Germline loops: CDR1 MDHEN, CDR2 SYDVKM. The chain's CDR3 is CASSSLTATNEKLFF. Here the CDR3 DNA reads TGTGCCAGCAGTTCCCTGACGGCAACTAATGAAAAACTGTTTTTT.

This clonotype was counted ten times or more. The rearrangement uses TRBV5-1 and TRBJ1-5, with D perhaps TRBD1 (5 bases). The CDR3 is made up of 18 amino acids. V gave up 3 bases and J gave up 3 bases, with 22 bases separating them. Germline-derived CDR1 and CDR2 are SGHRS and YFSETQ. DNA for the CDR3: TGCGCCAGCAGCTGGGCCGCGTGGGGGGAGTATCCCAATCAGCCCCAGCATTTT. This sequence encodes CASSWAAWGEYPNQPQHF.

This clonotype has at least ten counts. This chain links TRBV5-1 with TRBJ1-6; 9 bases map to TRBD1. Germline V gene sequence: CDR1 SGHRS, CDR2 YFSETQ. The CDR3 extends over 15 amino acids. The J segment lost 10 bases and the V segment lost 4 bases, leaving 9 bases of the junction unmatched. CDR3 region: CASSPGGQGWSPLHF. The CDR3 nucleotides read TGCGCCAGCAGCCCCGGGGGACAGGGTTGGTCACCCCTCCACTTT.

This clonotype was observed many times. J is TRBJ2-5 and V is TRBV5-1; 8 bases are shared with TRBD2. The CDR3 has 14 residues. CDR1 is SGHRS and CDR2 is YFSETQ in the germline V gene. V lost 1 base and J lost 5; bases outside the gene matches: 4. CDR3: CASSLFPGGETQYF. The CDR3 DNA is TGCGCCAGCAGCTTGTTTCCGGGGGGGGAGACCCAGTACTTC.

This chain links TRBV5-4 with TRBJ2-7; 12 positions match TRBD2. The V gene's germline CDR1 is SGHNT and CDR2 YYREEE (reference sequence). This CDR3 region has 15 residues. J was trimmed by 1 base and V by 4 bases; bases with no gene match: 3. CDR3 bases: TGTGCCAGCAGCCCCGGACTAGCGGGGTCCTACGAGCAGTACTTC. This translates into CASSPGLAGSYEQYF.

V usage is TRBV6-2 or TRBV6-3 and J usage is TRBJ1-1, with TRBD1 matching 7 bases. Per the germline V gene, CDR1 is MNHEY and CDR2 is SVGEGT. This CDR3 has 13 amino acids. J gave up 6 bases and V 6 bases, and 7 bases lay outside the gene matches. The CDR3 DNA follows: TGTGCCAGCAGACTACTTACAGGGGCTGAAGCTTTCTTT. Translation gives CASRLLTGAEAFF.

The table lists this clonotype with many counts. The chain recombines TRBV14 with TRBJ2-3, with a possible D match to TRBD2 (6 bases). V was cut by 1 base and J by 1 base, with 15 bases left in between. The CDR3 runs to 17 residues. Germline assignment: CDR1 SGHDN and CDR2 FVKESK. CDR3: CASSQASRGWGTDTQYF. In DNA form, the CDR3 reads TGTGCCAGCAGCCAAGCGTCGCGGGGTTGGGGCACAGATACGCAGTATTTT.

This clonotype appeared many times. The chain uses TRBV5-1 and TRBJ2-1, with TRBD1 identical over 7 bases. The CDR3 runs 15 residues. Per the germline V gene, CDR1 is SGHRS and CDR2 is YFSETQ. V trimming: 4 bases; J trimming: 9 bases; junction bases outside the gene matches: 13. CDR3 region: CASSLREGQNGEQFF. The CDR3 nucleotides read TGCGCCAGCAGCCTCCGAGAGGGACAGAACGGTGAGCAGTTCTTC.

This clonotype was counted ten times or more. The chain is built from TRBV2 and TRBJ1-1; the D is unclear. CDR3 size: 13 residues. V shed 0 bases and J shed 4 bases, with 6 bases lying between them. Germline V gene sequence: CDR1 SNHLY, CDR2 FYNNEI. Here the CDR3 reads CASSEAPGTEAFF. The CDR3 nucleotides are TGTGCCAGCAGTGAAGCCCCAGGCACTGAAGCTTTCTTT.

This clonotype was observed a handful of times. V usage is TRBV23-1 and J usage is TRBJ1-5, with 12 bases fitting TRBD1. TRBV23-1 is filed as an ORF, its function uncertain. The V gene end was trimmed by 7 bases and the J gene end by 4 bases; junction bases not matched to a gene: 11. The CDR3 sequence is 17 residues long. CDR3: CASIHKGDRGQNQPQHF. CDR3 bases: TGCGCCAGCATTCACAAGGGGGACAGGGGGCAAAATCAGCCCCAGCATTTT.

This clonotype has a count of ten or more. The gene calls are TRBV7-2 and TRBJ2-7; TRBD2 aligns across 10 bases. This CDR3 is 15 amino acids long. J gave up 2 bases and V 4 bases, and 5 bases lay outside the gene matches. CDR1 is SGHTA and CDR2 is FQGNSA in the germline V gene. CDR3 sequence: CASSYNSGGPYEQYF. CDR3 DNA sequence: TGTGCCAGCAGCTATAATAGCGGGGGGCCCTACGAGCAGTACTTC.

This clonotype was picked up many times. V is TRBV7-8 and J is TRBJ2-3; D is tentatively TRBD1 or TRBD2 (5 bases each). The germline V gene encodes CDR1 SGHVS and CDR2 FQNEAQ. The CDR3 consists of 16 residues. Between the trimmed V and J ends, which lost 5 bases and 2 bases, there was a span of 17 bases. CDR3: CASSPRAGRPTDTQYF. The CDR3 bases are TGTGCCAGCAGCCCCAGGGCGGGCAGGCCCACAGATACGCAGTATTTT.

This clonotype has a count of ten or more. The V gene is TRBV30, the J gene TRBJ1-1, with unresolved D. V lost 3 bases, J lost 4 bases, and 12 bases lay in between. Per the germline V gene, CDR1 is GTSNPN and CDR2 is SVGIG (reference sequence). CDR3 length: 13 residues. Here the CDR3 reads CAWSVTLGTEAFF. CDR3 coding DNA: TGTGCCTGGAGCGTAACCCTAGGCACTGAAGCTTTCTTT.

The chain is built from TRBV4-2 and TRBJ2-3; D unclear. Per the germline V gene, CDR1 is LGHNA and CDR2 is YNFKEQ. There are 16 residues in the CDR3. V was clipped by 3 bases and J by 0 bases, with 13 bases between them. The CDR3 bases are TGTGCCAGCAGCCATTCCCAGCGCCCTAGCACAGATACGCAGTATTTT. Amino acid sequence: CASSHSQRPSTDTQYF.

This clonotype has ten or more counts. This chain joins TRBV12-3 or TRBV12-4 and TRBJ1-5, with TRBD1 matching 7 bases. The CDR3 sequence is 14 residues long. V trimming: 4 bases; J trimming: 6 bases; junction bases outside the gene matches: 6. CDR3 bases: TGTGCCAGCAGTTCACAGGGGAAGGGTCAGCCCCAGCATTTT. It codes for CASSSQGKGQPQHF.

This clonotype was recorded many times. The DNA for the CDR3 is TGTGCCAGTAGTACCCCCCCTCTAGCGGGGCCCAGTGATGAGCAGTTCTTC. This gives the protein CASSTPPLAGPSDEQFF. The chain combines TRBV19 with TRBJ2-1; TRBD2 matches at 9 bases. The CDR3 length is 17 residues. Trimming cost V 4 bases and J 8 bases; bases outside gene matches: 15. The germline V gene encodes CDR1 LNHDA and CDR2 SQIVND (reference sequence).

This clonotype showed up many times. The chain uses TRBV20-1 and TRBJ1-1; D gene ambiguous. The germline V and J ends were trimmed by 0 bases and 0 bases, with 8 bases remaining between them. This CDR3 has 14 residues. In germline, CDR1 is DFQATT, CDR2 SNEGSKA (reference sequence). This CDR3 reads CSARDRVLNTEAFF. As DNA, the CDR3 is TGCAGTGCTAGAGATCGGGTACTGAACACTGAAGCTTTCTTT.

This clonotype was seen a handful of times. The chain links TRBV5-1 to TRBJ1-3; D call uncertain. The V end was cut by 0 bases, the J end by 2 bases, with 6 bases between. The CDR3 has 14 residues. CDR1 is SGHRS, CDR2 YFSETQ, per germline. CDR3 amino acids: CASSLVGPGNTIYF. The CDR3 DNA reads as TGCGCCAGCAGCTTGGTTGGCCCTGGAAACACCATATATTTT.

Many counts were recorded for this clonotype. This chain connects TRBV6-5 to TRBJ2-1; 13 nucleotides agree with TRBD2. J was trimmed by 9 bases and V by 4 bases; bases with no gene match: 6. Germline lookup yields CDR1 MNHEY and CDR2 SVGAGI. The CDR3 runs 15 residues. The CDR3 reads CASSSRTSGGGEQFF. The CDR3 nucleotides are TGTGCCAGCAGTTCTAGGACTAGCGGGGGAGGTGAGCAGTTCTTC.

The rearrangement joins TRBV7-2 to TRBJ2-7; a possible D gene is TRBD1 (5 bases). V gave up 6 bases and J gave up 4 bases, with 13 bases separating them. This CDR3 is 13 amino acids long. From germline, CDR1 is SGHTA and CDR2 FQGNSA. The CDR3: CASSHGQGYEQYF. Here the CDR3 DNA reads TGTGCCAGCAGTCACGGGCAGGGTTACGAGCAGTACTTC. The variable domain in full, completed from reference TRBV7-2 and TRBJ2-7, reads GAGVSQSPSNKVTEKGKDVELRCDPISGHTALYWYRQSLGQGLEFLIYFQGNSAPDKSGLPSDRFSAERTGGSVSTLTIQRTQQEDSAVYLCASSHGQGYEQYFGPGTRLTVT.

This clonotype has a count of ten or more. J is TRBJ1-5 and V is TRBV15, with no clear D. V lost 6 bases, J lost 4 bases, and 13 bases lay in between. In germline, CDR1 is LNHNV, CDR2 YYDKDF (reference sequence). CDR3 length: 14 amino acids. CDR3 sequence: CATRKVAGNQPQHF. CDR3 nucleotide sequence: TGTGCCACCAGGAAGGTCGCGGGTAATCAGCCCCAGCATTTT.

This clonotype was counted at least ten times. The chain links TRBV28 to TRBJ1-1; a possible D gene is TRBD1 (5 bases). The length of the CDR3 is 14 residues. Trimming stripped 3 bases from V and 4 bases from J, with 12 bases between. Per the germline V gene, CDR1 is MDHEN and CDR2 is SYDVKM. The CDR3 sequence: CASSLSIGGTEAFF. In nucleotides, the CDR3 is TGTGCCAGCAGTTTGTCCATTGGGGGCACTGAAGCTTTCTTT. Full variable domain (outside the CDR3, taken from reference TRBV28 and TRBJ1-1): DVKVTQSSRYLVKRTGEKVFLECVQDMDHENMFWYRQDPGLGLRLIYFSYDVKMKEKGDIPEGYSVSREKKERFSLILESASTNQTSMYLCASSLSIGGTEAFFGQGTRLTVV.

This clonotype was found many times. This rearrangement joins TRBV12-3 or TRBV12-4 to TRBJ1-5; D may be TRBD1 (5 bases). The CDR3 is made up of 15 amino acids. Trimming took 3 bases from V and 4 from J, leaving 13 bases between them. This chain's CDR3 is CASSLTGLRNQPQHF. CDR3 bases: TGTGCCAGCAGTTTGACGGGGCTGAGGAATCAGCCCCAGCATTTT.

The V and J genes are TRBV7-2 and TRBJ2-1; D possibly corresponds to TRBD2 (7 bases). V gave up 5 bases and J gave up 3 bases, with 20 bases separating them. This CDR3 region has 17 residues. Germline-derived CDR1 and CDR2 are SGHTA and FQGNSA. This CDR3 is CASSPGRGGGIYNEQFF. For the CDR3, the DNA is TGTGCCAGCAGCCCCGGTAGAGGGGGGGGCATCTACAATGAGCAGTTCTTC.

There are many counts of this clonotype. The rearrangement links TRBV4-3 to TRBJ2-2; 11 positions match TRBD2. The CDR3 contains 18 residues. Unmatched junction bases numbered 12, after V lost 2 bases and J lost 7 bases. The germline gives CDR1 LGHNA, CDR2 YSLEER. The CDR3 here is CASSQITGTSGGGGELFF. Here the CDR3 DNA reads TGCGCCAGCAGCCAAATTACTGGGACTAGCGGCGGTGGCGGGGAGCTGTTTTTT.

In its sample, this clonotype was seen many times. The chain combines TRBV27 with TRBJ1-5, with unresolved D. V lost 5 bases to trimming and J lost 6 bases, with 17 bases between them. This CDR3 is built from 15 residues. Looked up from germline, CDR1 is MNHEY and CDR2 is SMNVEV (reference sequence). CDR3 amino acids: CASSLSGGRRQPQHF. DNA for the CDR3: TGTGCCAGCAGTCTCTCCGGAGGGAGGCGTCAGCCCCAGCATTTT.

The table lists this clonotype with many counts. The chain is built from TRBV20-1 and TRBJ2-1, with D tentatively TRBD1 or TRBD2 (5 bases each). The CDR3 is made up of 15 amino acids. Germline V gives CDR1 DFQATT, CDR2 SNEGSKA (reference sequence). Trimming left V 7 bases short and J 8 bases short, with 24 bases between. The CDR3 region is CSVAGWSRRDHEQFF. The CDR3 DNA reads TGCAGTGTGGCTGGATGGTCTCGCAGGGACCATGAGCAGTTCTTC.